The rows below give T cell receptor beta chains drawn from one sample of a study of blood T cell repertoires in COVID-19. Assay used: immunoSEQ multiplex PCR; TCRdb lists only in-frame clones, some missing. This sample yields some 71,000 clones, of which over 65% are seen a single time; roughly 0.83% belongs to the top ten. Sequencing was performed on peripheral blood. These receptors originate from a woman between 65 and 79 years old with acute or convalescent COVID-19. CDR3s include the opening cysteine and the closing phenylalanine or tryptophan. A D gene is named only where the DNA matches it firmly. Rows give clone size only sometimes, using once, few, many, or a class for an expanded clone.

v_gene	abundance	j_gene	d_gene	CDR3nt	CDR3aa
TRBV16	NA	TRBJ2-2	NA	TGTGCCAGCAGCCAATTTCCCAGCGCTGGGGAGCTGTTTTTT	CASSQFPSAGELFF
TRBV5-6	few	TRBJ2-3	NA	TGTGCCAGCAGCAGCCGGGACACAGGTTTAGATACGCAGTATTTT	CASSSRDTGLDTQYF
TRBV30	NA	TRBJ1-4	TRBD1	TGTGCCTGGAGTACAGGGGCTTTTAATGAAAAACTGTTTTTT	CAWSTGAFNEKLFF
TRBV18	NA	TRBJ2-1	NA	TGTGCCAGCTCATCCGAGTATGAGCAGTTCTTC	CASSSEYEQFF
TRBV30	NA	TRBJ1-2	TRBD1	TGTGCCTGGAGTGCAGCCCAGGGGGCGAGGGGCTACACCTTC	CAWSAAQGARGYTF
TRBV2	NA	TRBJ1-2	TRBD1	TGTGCCAGCAACCAGGGGGACTATGGCTACACCTTC	CASNQGDYGYTF
TRBV7-2	NA	TRBJ2-7	NA	TGTGCCAGCAGCTTTGGAGGGGTTAGCGAGCAGTACTTC	CASSFGGVSEQYF
TRBV3-1/TRBV3-2	NA	TRBJ2-1	TRBD2	TGTGCCAGCAGCGATAACTTAGCGGGAGGCTACAATGAGCAGTTCTTC	CASSDNLAGGYNEQFF
TRBV21-1	NA	TRBJ1-3	NA	TGTGCCAGCAGCAAAGATGGGACAGGATCAAGCTCTGGAAACACCATATATTTT	CASSKDGTGSSSGNTIYF
TRBV7-2	NA	TRBJ1-2	TRBD1	TGTGCCAGCAGCTTATCCCGCGGACAGGGGCCTTCGGGAGGCTACACCTTC	CASSLSRGQGPSGGYTF
TRBV19	NA	TRBJ2-3	TRBD2	TGTGCCAGTAGTATAGATCTGAGCGGGGGGGCCTCAGATACGCAGTATTTT	CASSIDLSGGASDTQYF
TRBV19	NA	TRBJ1-6	NA	TGTGCCAGTAGCCAGGCGGGGGCCGGTAATTCACCCCTCCACTTT	CASSQAGAGNSPLHF
TRBV15	NA	TRBJ1-4	TRBD1	TGTGCCACCAGCAGAGATACTATCGGCGTCAGGGGGGATGAAAAACTGTTTTTT	CATSRDTIGVRGDEKLFF
TRBV15	NA	TRBJ1-3	TRBD1	TGTGCCACCAGCAGCGGGACAGGGGGCGCATCCGGAAACACCATATATTTT	CATSSGTGGASGNTIYF
TRBV9	few	TRBJ1-2	NA	TGTGCCAGCAGTCGACCTAGTGGATCAATTAACTATGGCTACACCTTC	CASSRPSGSINYGYTF
TRBV7-2	NA	TRBJ2-5	TRBD1	TGTGCCAGCAGCCCCCGACAGGGTAAAGAGACCCAGTACTTC	CASSPRQGKETQYF
TRBV5-1	NA	TRBJ2-7	TRBD1	TGCGCCAGCAGCTTCGGCCGGGACAGGGGTACCTACGAGCAGTACTTC	CASSFGRDRGTYEQYF
TRBV5-8	NA	TRBJ2-1	TRBD2	TGTGCCAGCAGCTACCTGACTAGCGGGAGTTCCAATGAGCAGTTCTTC	CASSYLTSGSSNEQFF
TRBV18	NA	TRBJ2-7	TRBD2	TGTGCCAGCTCACCAGGGGGGGTAGCCTCCTACGAGCAGTACTTC	CASSPGGVASYEQYF
TRBV30	NA	TRBJ2-1	NA	TGTGCCTGGAGATCGCAGGGGAGATACAATGAGCAGTTCTTC	CAWRSQGRYNEQFF
TRBV12-5	NA	TRBJ2-7	TRBD1	TGTGCTAGTGGGGCTTCGACAGGGAAGTGCACCCGCGTTGTTAGTGAGCCCTACGAGCAGTACTTC	CASGASTGKCTRVVSEPYEQYF
TRBV6-2/TRBV6-3	NA	TRBJ2-1	NA	TGTGCCAGCAGTATGGACGGGGGGCACAATGAGCAGTTCTTC	CASSMDGGHNEQFF
TRBV2	NA	TRBJ2-7	NA	TGTGCCAGCAGTGAAGTGGGGACATTCTACGAGCAGTACTTC	CASSEVGTFYEQYF
TRBV19	NA	TRBJ1-1	TRBD1	TGTGCCAGTAGTGCCTACAGGGGCCTCAACACTGAAGCTTTCTTT	CASSAYRGLNTEAFF
TRBV4-3	NA	TRBJ1-6	NA	TGCGCCAGCAGCCAAGGGGTCAGGGTCTTGGGTTCACCCCTCCACTTT	CASSQGVRVLGSPLHF
TRBV12-3/TRBV12-4	NA	TRBJ2-1	NA	TGTGCCAGCAGCCCCGGACAGACAAATGAGCAGTTCTTC	CASSPGQTNEQFF
TRBV7-2	NA	TRBJ1-5	NA	TGTGCCAGCAGCTTATATGCAGGGCCTAATCAGCCCCAGCATTTT	CASSLYAGPNQPQHF
TRBV29-1	NA	TRBJ1-2	TRBD1	TGCAGCGTTGTAGCCGGGACAGGGTATGGCTACACCTTC	CSVVAGTGYGYTF
TRBV25-1	NA	TRBJ2-3	NA	TGTGCCAGCAGGGGGACACTAACAGATACGCAGTATTTT	CASRGTLTDTQYF
TRBV2	NA	TRBJ2-7	NA	TGTGCCAGCAGCCAGGGGTCTCGGATTTACTTC	CASSQGSRIYF
TRBV9	NA	TRBJ2-7	TRBD1	TGTGCCAGCAGCGTGGGGACAGGTGTCTACGAGCAGTACTTC	CASSVGTGVYEQYF
TRBV7-8	NA	TRBJ2-1	TRBD2	TGTGCCAGCAGCCATCGGGAGTTAGCGGGAGACCAGTTCTTC	CASSHRELAGDQFF
TRBV5-1	NA	TRBJ2-2	TRBD2	TGCGCCAGCAGCTTGGCCTCAGCGGGAACTTACGGGGAGCTGTTTTTT	CASSLASAGTYGELFF
TRBV11-2	NA	TRBJ2-2	NA	TGTGCCAGCAGCTTAAGGCCGGCAGGGGTAGGACACACCGGGGAGCTGTTTTTT	CASSLRPAGVGHTGELFF
TRBV6-5	NA	TRBJ1-3	TRBD1	TGTGCCAGCCCGTCGGAGGGGGCCCGCACCATATATTTT	CASPSEGARTIYF
TRBV7-3	NA	TRBJ2-3	TRBD2	TGTGCCAGCAGCTCGACTAGCGGGAGTGCGGATACGCAGTATTTT	CASSSTSGSADTQYF
TRBV10-3	NA	TRBJ1-2	NA	TGTGCCATCAGTCCAACAGGGTCTGGTAACTATGGCTACACCTTC	CAISPTGSGNYGYTF
TRBV6-2/TRBV6-3	NA	TRBJ2-1	TRBD2	TGTGCCAGCAGCTATAGCGGGGGGGTCTTCAATGAGCAGTTCTTC	CASSYSGGVFNEQFF
TRBV7-9	NA	TRBJ1-2	TRBD1	TGTGCCAGCAGCTTAGGGGACAGGGTTTATGGCTACACCTTC	CASSLGDRVYGYTF
TRBV5-1	few	TRBJ2-1	TRBD2	TGCGCCAGCAGCTTGGTGGGACTAGCGGGGGGGATCGATGAGCAGTTCTTC	CASSLVGLAGGIDEQFF
TRBV28	once	TRBJ1-5	TRBD1	TGTGCCAGCAGTTCAGGGACAGGGGAACAGCCCCAGCATTTT	CASSSGTGEQPQHF
TRBV14	few	TRBJ2-5	NA	TGTGCCAGCAGCCAAGTCGACCAAGAGACCCAGTACTTC	CASSQVDQETQYF
TRBV7-2	NA	TRBJ1-5	NA	TGTGCCAGCAGCTTAGTCCAGGGGAGTGGCAATCAGCCCCAGCATTTT	CASSLVQGSGNQPQHF
TRBV4-3	NA	TRBJ1-3	NA	TGCGCCAGCAGCCAAAGATTTCGGGAGCTATCTGGAAACACCATATATTTT	CASSQRFRELSGNTIYF
TRBV6-1	few	TRBJ1-2	TRBD1	TGTGCCAGCAGTGAGCCTAACAGGGGGCGTTCTAACTATGGCTACACCTTC	CASSEPNRGRSNYGYTF
TRBV6-5	once	TRBJ2-5	NA	TGTGCCAGCAGTTTCGGGACACCCGACCTAGAGACCCAGTACTTC	CASSFGTPDLETQYF
TRBV3-1/TRBV3-2	NA	TRBJ2-7	TRBD2	TGTGCCAGCAGCCAACCGCCTAGCGGGAGTCTCTACGAGCAGTACTTC	CASSQPPSGSLYEQYF
TRBV18	NA	TRBJ1-6	NA	TGTGCCAGCTCACCTGAAGGGGAACCACCCCTCCACTTT	CASSPEGEPPLHF
TRBV5-4	NA	TRBJ2-5	TRBD1	TGTGCCAGCAGCGAAGGACAGGGTCCAGGGGAGACCCAGTACTTC	CASSEGQGPGETQYF
TRBV2	once	TRBJ2-7	NA	TGTGCCAGCAGTGCTCGGACAGCAACCTACGAGCAGTACTTC	CASSARTATYEQYF